These 22 T cell receptor beta chains were sequenced from one sample in a study of blood T cell repertoires in COVID-19 (dated by TCRdb to the early 2020s). The library was prepared using the immunoSEQ multiplex PCR assay. TCRdb took this table from immuneACCESS and kept in-frame rearrangements with V and J called. Such tables lack part of the clones; where checked against another copy, unresolved V genes explain under half of the gap, and the rest is unexplained. This sample holds 150,000 to 200,000 clones; 75% to 90% were observed only once. Together, the top ten hold 9.1% of the sample. Sequencing was carried out using peripheral blood. The receptor set was obtained from a woman of 80 years or more with active or convalescent COVID-19.

The chain carries TRBV6-6 and TRBJ2-7, with 10 bases identical to TRBD1. J gave up 7 bases and V 8 bases, and 8 bases lay outside the gene matches. CDR1 and CDR2 from the germline V gene are MNHNY and SVGAGI (reference sequence). The CDR3 spans 13 residues. The CDR3 here is CASRRGTGEEQYF. The CDR3 bases are TGTGCCAGCCGACGAGGGACAGGGGAAGAGCAGTACTTC.

V is TRBV7-9 and J is TRBJ2-5; 11 positions match TRBD2. The V segment lost 3 bases and the J segment 3 bases; nucleotides outside the gene matches: 3. This CDR3 contains 15 residues. Germline CDR1 is SEHNR and CDR2 is FQNEAQ (reference sequence). The CDR3 bases are TGTGCCAGCAGCTTGGGGACTAGCGGCAAAGAGACCCAGTACTTC. Translated: CASSLGTSGKETQYF.

The chain has TRBV7-9 and TRBJ1-3; 7 bases agree with TRBD1. Trimming took 5 bases from V and 2 from J; bases not matched to a gene: 9. The CDR3 totals 16 residues. CDR1 and CDR2 from the germline V gene are SEHNR and FQNEAQ (reference sequence). DNA for the CDR3: TGTGCCAGCAGCCCGGCCCCCACAGGGGCTGGAAACACCATATATTTT. Translation gives CASSPAPTGAGNTIYF.

A few counts support this clone. The chain combines TRBV9 with TRBJ2-5; weak D call: TRBD1 (6 bases). Germline assignment: CDR1 SGDLS and CDR2 YYNGEE. The V end was cut by 0 bases, the J end by 5 bases, with 14 bases between. The CDR3 extends over 15 amino acids. CDR3 sequence (DNA): TGTGCCAGCAGCGTAGGTATGGGGGCGCGGGAGACCCAGTACTTC. Protein sequence: CASSVGMGARETQYF.

This clone occurred a few times. V usage is TRBV4-1 and J usage is TRBJ1-4; TRBD1 matches 7 bases. Trimming took 4 bases from V and 0 from J; bases not matched to a gene: 5. The germline CDR1 and CDR2 sequences are MGHRA and YSYEKL. This CDR3 comprises 16 residues. The CDR3 nucleotides are TGCGCCAGCAGCCCTCCCGGGACAGCAACTAATGAAAAACTGTTTTTT. It is translated as CASSPPGTATNEKLFF.

In regard to this clone: Other DNA sequences from this sample encode an identical CDR3 as well. The chain carries TRBV18 and TRBJ1-1; no firm D call. Deletions cut 6 bases from V and 5 bases from J, with 10 bases between. The germline V gene has CDR1 KGHSH and CDR2 LQKENI. The CDR3 extends over 12 amino acids. The CDR3 loop reads CASSPSGTEAFF. The CDR3 DNA follows: TGTGCCAGCTCCCCTAGCGGGACTGAAGCTTTCTTT.

The chain carries TRBV25-1 and TRBJ2-7; 7 bases agree with TRBD1. Trimming at V came to 8 bases and at J to 1 base, leaving 11 bases not matched to a gene. This CDR3 comprises 15 residues. CDR1 is MGHDK and CDR2 is SYGVNS in the germline V gene. The CDR3 nucleotides are TGTGCCAGCTACTGGGACAGAGAAATTTCCTACGAGCAGTACTTC. Its translation: CASYWDREISYEQYF.

In its sample, this clone was seen once. The CDR3 DNA follows: TGTGCCAGCAGCGTTCAATTGAACACTGAAGCTTTCTTT. This codes for CASSVQLNTEAFF. The chain recombines TRBV7-2 with TRBJ1-1; D gene ambiguous. There are 13 residues in the CDR3. Germline V lookup: CDR1 SGHTA, CDR2 FQGNSA. Trimming removed 5 bases from V and 0 bases from J, with 7 bases in between.

The V gene is TRBV5-6, the J gene TRBJ1-4, with 9 bases matching TRBD1. V lost 1 base, J lost 6 bases, and 4 bases stayed unmatched. This CDR3 contains 15 residues. From germline, CDR1 is SGHDT and CDR2 YYEEEE. CDR3 bases: TGTGCCAGCAGCTTGCCGGGACAGGGCGATGAAAAACTGTTTTTT. It codes for CASSLPGQGDEKLFF. Looking up the rest from reference TRBV5-6 and TRBJ1-4 gives the full variable domain: DAGVTQSPTHLIKTRGQQVTLRCSPKSGHDTVSWYQQALGQGPQFIFQYYEEEERQRGNFPDRFSGHQFPNYSSELNVNALLLGDSALYLCASSLPGQGDEKLFFGSGTQLSVL.

CDR3 coding DNA: TGTGCCAGCAGCCAAGTAAGGCAGGGCTATGGCTACACCTTC. Translating gives CASSQVRQGYGYTF. This chain connects TRBV3-1 (or the pseudogene TRBV3-2) to TRBJ1-2; a weak D match, TRBD1 (5 bases). V gave up 1 base and J gave up 4 bases, with 10 bases separating them. The germline gives CDR1 LGHDT, CDR2 YNNKEL (reference sequence). CDR3 length equals 14 residues.

This clone was recorded only once. The chain is built from TRBV29-1 and TRBJ1-3; the D is unclear. With 5 bases removed from V and 0 bases from J, the gap between germline ends came to 5 bases. This CDR3 is built from 12 residues. The germline gives CDR1 SQVTM, CDR2 ANQGSEA. In DNA form, the CDR3 reads TGCAGCGTTCTAGACTCTGGAAACACCATATATTTT. This translates into CSVLDSGNTIYF.

This CDR3 is CASRGLEGETQYF. The CDR3 bases are TGTGCCAGTAGAGGACTAGAAGGGGAGACCCAGTACTTC. The chain uses TRBV19 and TRBJ2-5, with 7 bases identical to TRBD2. The CDR3 runs to 13 residues. Germline V gene lookup returns CDR1 LNHDA and CDR2 SQIVND (reference sequence). V trimming: 6 bases; J trimming: 5 bases; junction bases outside the gene matches: 6.

The chain links TRBV7-8 to TRBJ2-5, with 9 bases that match TRBD1. The V segment lost 5 bases and the J segment 5 bases; nucleotides outside the gene matches: 9. The CDR3 runs to 15 residues. Germline V CDR1 and CDR2: SGHVS, FQNEAQ. The CDR3, as DNA: TGTGCCAGCAGCATGCCCGGGACAGGGAGGGAGACCCAGTACTTC. Translation gives CASSMPGTGRETQYF. The full variable domain, completed using reference TRBV7-8 and TRBJ2-5, is GAGVSQSPRYKVAKRGQDVALRCDPISGHVSLFWYQQALGQGPEFLTYFQNEAQLDKSGLPSDRFFAERPEGSVSTLKIQRTQQEDSAVYLCASSMPGTGRETQYFGPGTRLLVL.

This rearrangement joins TRBV7-2 to TRBJ1-6, with a weak D call TRBD1 (5 bases). The V end was cut by 3 bases, the J end by 4 bases, with 10 bases between. CDR3 size: 15 residues. In germline, CDR1 is SGHTA, CDR2 FQGNSA. For the CDR3, the DNA is TGTGCCAGCAGCTTTGGGGGGACGTATAATTCACCCCTCCACTTT. It is translated as CASSFGGTYNSPLHF. Together with reference TRBV7-2 and TRBJ1-6, the CDR3 gives the full variable domain: GAGVSQSPSNKVTEKGKDVELRCDPISGHTALYWYRQSLGQGLEFLIYFQGNSAPDKSGLPSDRFSAERTGGSVSTLTIQRTQQEDSAVYLCASSFGGTYNSPLHFGNGTRLTVT.

This CDR3 reads CASTFIPTGTNTEAFF. The CDR3 nucleotides read TGTGCCAGCACCTTTATTCCGACAGGTACAAACACTGAAGCTTTCTTT. The rearrangement links TRBV5-7 to TRBJ1-1; D possibly corresponds to TRBD1 (6 bases). TRBV5-7 is an ORF; its function is uncertain. Trimming removed 6 bases at V and 2 bases at J, with 20 bases between. The CDR3 spans 16 residues.

The table lists this clone with a few counts. The rearrangement joins TRBV2 to TRBJ1-1; TRBD1 matches 8 bases. The CDR3 is 15 amino acids. V was clipped by 9 bases and J by 1 base; unmatched bases: 10. Germline V lookup: CDR1 SNHLY, CDR2 FYNNEI. In DNA, the CDR3 is TGTGCCAGACAGGATTTGGGACAGGCGAACACTGAAGCTTTCTTT. It codes for CARQDLGQANTEAFF.

V is TRBV10-3 and J is TRBJ1-5; possible D gene TRBD1, 5 bases. This CDR3 comprises 14 residues. Germline V gene data show CDR1 as ENHRY and CDR2 as SYGVKD. Trimming removed 4 bases from V and 3 bases from J, with 10 bases in between. CDR3: CAISGEGLNQPQHF. The CDR3 DNA reads TGTGCCATCAGTGGGGAGGGGCTCAATCAGCCCCAGCATTTT.

This sequence joins TRBV30 and TRBJ1-2; no clear D gene. Germline V lookup: CDR1 GTSNPN, CDR2 SVGIG (reference sequence). Trimming removed 4 bases at V and 2 bases at J, with 29 bases between. The CDR3 consists of 19 residues. CDR3 in DNA: TGTGCCTGGACCCAGATATTAACACCTCAGGCAGGTGGAAACTATGGCTACACCTTC. It specifies CAWTQILTPQAGGNYGYTF.

This clone was detected a few times. The chain employs TRBV7-9 and TRBJ2-7; D is undetermined. Between the trimmed V and J ends, which lost 1 base and 4 bases, there was a span of 14 bases. The CDR3 is 15 amino acids. Per germline, CDR1 SEHNR and CDR2 FQNEAQ (reference sequence). The CDR3 bases are TGTGCCAGCAGCTTAGTTTCAGGCAGGTCTTACGAGCAGTACTTC. Translation gives CASSLVSGRSYEQYF. Combining the CDR3 with reference TRBV7-9 and TRBJ2-7 gives the whole variable domain DTGVSQNPRHKITKRGQNVTFRCDPISEHNRLYWYRQTLGQGPEFLTYFQNEAQLEKSRLLSDRFSAERPKGSFSTLEIQRTEQGDSAMYLCASSLVSGRSYEQYFGPGTRLTVT.

This chain connects TRBV11-2 to TRBJ2-7; 8 bases agree with TRBD2. Looked up from germline, CDR1 is SGHAT and CDR2 is FQNNGV. J was trimmed by 1 base and V by 5 bases; bases with no gene match: 10. The CDR3 spans 16 residues. The CDR3 DNA reads TGTGCCAGCAGCCCCGGGGGGGTCAGCGGGTCCTACGAGCAGTACTTC. Protein: CASSPGGVSGSYEQYF.

J is TRBJ2-5 and V is TRBV6-2 or TRBV6-3, with 7 nucleotides matching TRBD1. With 3 bases clipped from V and 5 bases from J, the junction kept 3 bases outside the gene matches. This CDR3 spans 13 amino acids. The germline V gene encodes CDR1 MNHEY and CDR2 SVGEGT. CDR3 protein: CASSYLGGETQYF. Written as DNA, the CDR3 is TGTGCCAGCAGTTATTTAGGGGGCGAGACCCAGTACTTC.

A single count supports this clone. This chain links TRBV6-2 or TRBV6-3 with TRBJ2-4; TRBD1 agrees at 7 bases. This CDR3 is built from 14 residues. Per the germline V gene, CDR1 is MNHEY and CDR2 is SVGEGT. J gave up 5 bases and V 2 bases, and 3 bases lay outside the gene matches. As DNA, the CDR3 is TGTGCCAGCAGTTACGGGCAGGGGGAAAACATTCAGTACTTC. Protein: CASSYGQGENIQYF.